The present T cell receptor beta chain was sequenced within a study of blood T cell repertoires in COVID-19. Study-wide context: Researchers got acute and convalescent COVID-19 samples from the United States, Italy and Spain. T cells, B-cell-depleted T cells, or PBMCs provided the cDNA or gDNA that served as material.

Trimming took off 5 bases at V and 7 bases at J, with 18 bases between the two ends. The CDR3 is made up of 14 amino acids. In germline, CDR1 is LNHNV, CDR2 YYDKDF (reference sequence). Original methodology: It was from reference gene primer amplification that nucleated cell counts were estimated. The repertoire was sequenced with immunoSEQ multiplex PCR; TCRdb's copy has only in-frame clones and lacks some. V and J calls and clone size are as listed in that table; D and trimming were resolved from the DNA. The sample lists fewer than 150,000 clones, around 84% occurring once. The TCR sequence derives from a human donor in a cohort sampled during active COVID-19. The chain recombines TRBV15 with TRBJ2-7; a weak D match, TRBD1 (5 bases). The sample comprised peripheral blood. Written as DNA, the CDR3 is TGTGCCACCAGCCGCAAGACAGAATACGGGGAGCAGTACTTC. The encoded protein is CATSRKTEYGEQYF.